Below, 21 T cell receptor beta chains from the same sample are listed, as sequenced in a study of T cells in Graves' hyperthyroidism and ophthalmopathy. TCR beta CDR3 regions were amplified from RNA transcripts. First-round RT-PCR targeting the TCR CDR3 was performed with the HTBI primer set. MiXCR, run by TCRdb on the multiplex PCR reads, gives a single entry per CDR3 protein. The data contain about 740,000 distinct CDR3 sequences, 14% of them singletons. Sequencing was performed on blood. The receptors shown here come from a woman aged 18-29 years with Graves' hyperthyroidism.

This clonotype was picked up a small number of times. The chain combines TRBV6-5 with TRBJ2-5; 10 bases line up with TRBD2. J was trimmed by 4 bases and V by 0 bases; bases with no gene match: 2. This CDR3 is 15 amino acids long. Germline V gene sequence: CDR1 MNHEY, CDR2 SVGAGI. The CDR3 region is CASSYSLAGGETQYF. CDR3 nucleotide sequence: TGTGCCAGCAGTTACTCCTTAGCGGGGGGAGAGACCCAGTACTTC.

The CDR3 region has the DNA TGTGCCATCAGTGAGACAGGGGGCGAGGATACGCAGTATTTT. It yields the protein CAISETGGEDTQYF. The chain links TRBV10-3 to TRBJ2-3, with 9 bases lining up with TRBD1. Germline CDR1 reads ENHRY; CDR2 reads SYGVKD. The CDR3 is made up of 14 amino acids. Trimming removed 2 bases from V and 6 bases from J; junction bases left unmatched: 3.

This clonotype showed up many times. The chain carries TRBV2 and TRBJ1-1; maybe TRBD1 (5 bases). The CDR3 extends over 14 amino acids. Between the trimmed V and J ends, which lost 3 bases and 2 bases, there was a span of 10 bases. In germline, CDR1 is SNHLY, CDR2 FYNNEI. As DNA, the CDR3 is TGTGCCAGCAGTGACTGGGGGGAAAACACTGAAGCTTTCTTT. Protein: CASSDWGENTEAFF.

The V gene is TRBV2, the J gene TRBJ2-3; D gene unclear. The CDR3 sequence is 14 residues long. The ends were cut back, 1 base at V and 0 bases at J, with 5 bases in the middle. CDR1 is SNHLY and CDR2 is FYNNEI in the germline V gene. The CDR3 bases are TGTGCCAGCAGTGAAGGGAGCAGCACAGATACGCAGTATTTT. As protein: CASSEGSSTDTQYF.

This clonotype has a handful of counts. The chain has TRBV5-1 and TRBJ2-7; 12 bases align to TRBD2. V lost 4 bases and J lost 7; bases outside the gene matches: 9. This CDR3 has 15 residues. From germline, CDR1 is SGHRS and CDR2 YFSETQ. CDR3 amino acids: CASSPPSGRAREQYF. DNA of the CDR3: TGCGCCAGCAGCCCACCTAGCGGGAGGGCTCGAGAGCAGTACTTC.

This clonotype was seen many times. V usage is TRBV30 and J usage is TRBJ1-2; a possible D gene is TRBD1 (5 bases). Trimming took off 8 bases at V and 4 bases at J, with 14 bases between the two ends. Germline V gene data show CDR1 as GTSNPN and CDR2 as SVGIG (reference sequence). The CDR3 sequence is 12 residues long. The CDR3 nucleotides are TGTGCCGCAAGTAGGGGTCCCTATGGCTACACCTTC. The encoded protein is CAASRGPYGYTF.

A few counts support this clonotype. V is TRBV5-5 and J is TRBJ1-3; D not resolved. The CDR3 consists of 15 residues. Trimming shortened V by 0 bases and J by 1 base, and 8 bases separated the two germline ends. Germline lookup yields CDR1 SGHKS and CDR2 YYEKEE (reference sequence). This chain's CDR3 is CASSLAWQSGNTIYF. The CDR3 region has the DNA TGTGCCAGCAGCTTGGCCTGGCAGTCTGGAAACACCATATATTTT.

This clonotype has a handful of counts. The V and J genes are TRBV28 and TRBJ1-4, with D unresolved. Deletions cut 1 base from V and 15 bases from J, with 12 bases between. Germline loops: CDR1 MDHEN, CDR2 SYDVKM. The CDR3 contains 12 residues. The CDR3 sequence: CASSLLRALVFF. The CDR3 DNA follows: TGTGCCAGCAGTTTATTGCGGGCTTTGGTGTTTTTT.

This clonotype has a count of ten or more. This rearrangement joins TRBV12-3 or TRBV12-4 to TRBJ2-1; 10 bases align to TRBD2. With 6 bases clipped from V and 1 base from J, the junction kept 6 bases outside the gene matches. The CDR3 has 16 residues. The CDR3 bases are TGTGCCAGCAGCTACACTAGCGGGGTTTCCTACAATGAGCAGTTCTTC. Translating gives CASSYTSGVSYNEQFF.

This clonotype was observed a few times. As DNA, the CDR3 is TGTGCCAGCAGCTCCCGACAGGGAAATAGCTATGGCTACACCTTC. It translates to CASSSRQGNSYGYTF. This chain uses TRBV12-3 or TRBV12-4 with TRBJ1-2, with 7 bases aligning to TRBD1. Unmatched junction bases numbered 11, after V lost 6 bases and J lost 4 bases. This CDR3 spans 15 amino acids.

This clonotype has a handful of counts. The CDR3 DNA sequence: TGTGCCAGCAGAGCCATGGGACACGGACTAGCGGGTTTGTTCGAGCAGTACTTC. Protein product: CASRAMGHGLAGLFEQYF. The chain couples TRBV28 to TRBJ2-7; TRBD2 matches 11 bases. CDR1 is MDHEN and CDR2 is SYDVKM in the germline V gene. The V segment lost 6 bases and the J segment 6 bases; nucleotides outside the gene matches: 19. The length of the CDR3 is 18 residues.

The rearrangement links TRBV5-1 to TRBJ2-2, with a tentative D call TRBD1 (5 bases). Germline V gives CDR1 SGHRS, CDR2 YFSETQ. Trimming removed 4 bases from V and 3 bases from J, with 25 bases in between. This CDR3 has 19 amino acids. CDR3: CASSRGPPTQEGHTGELFF. The CDR3 DNA is TGCGCCAGCAGCCGCGGTCCCCCCACACAGGAAGGTCACACCGGGGAGCTGTTTTTT. The full variable domain, in which reference TRBV5-1 and TRBJ2-2 provide the parts outside the CDR3, is KAGVTQTPRYLIKTRGQQVTLSCSPISGHRSVSWYQQTPGQGLQFLFEYFSETQRNKGNFPGRFSGRQFSNSRSEMNVSTLELGDSALYLCASSRGPPTQEGHTGELFFGEGSRLTVL.

This clonotype was seen ten or more times. The chain recombines TRBV6-5 with TRBJ1-5; possibly TRBD1 for D (5 bases). The V end lost 2 bases, the J end lost 6 bases, and 11 bases lay between the germline ends. The germline gives CDR1 MNHEY, CDR2 SVGAGI. The CDR3 runs to 14 residues. This CDR3 is CASSYRGVGQPQHF. In DNA, the CDR3 is TGTGCCAGCAGTTACCGGGGGGTGGGTCAGCCCCAGCATTTT.

This clonotype appeared a few times. This chain connects TRBV29-1 to TRBJ2-7; a weak D match, TRBD1 (6 bases). This CDR3 comprises 14 residues. V was shortened by 0 bases and J by 6 bases, with 15 bases between the two germline ends. Germline loops: CDR1 SQVTM, CDR2 ANQGSEA. The CDR3 sequence is CSVEDLTGTGEQYF. The CDR3 bases are TGCAGCGTTGAAGATTTAACAGGGACGGGCGAGCAGTACTTC.

This clonotype was counted between two and nine times. The chain uses TRBV19 and TRBJ1-6, with unresolved D. From germline, CDR1 is LNHDA and CDR2 SQIVND (reference sequence). Trimming shortened V by 3 bases and J by 10 bases, and 7 bases separated the two germline ends. This CDR3 comprises 12 residues. This CDR3 is CASSIRESPLHF. The CDR3 bases are TGTGCCAGTAGTATTCGAGAGTCACCCCTCCACTTT.

This clonotype was seen many times. The chain recombines TRBV18 with TRBJ1-5, with D perhaps matching TRBD1 (5 bases). The V gene lost 2 bases and the J gene lost 0 bases, with 8 bases spanning the gap. This CDR3 region has 15 residues. The germline V gene encodes CDR1 KGHSH and CDR2 LQKENI. Written as DNA, the CDR3 is TGTGCCAGCTCACCAGGGGCGGCTAGCAATCAGCCCCAGCATTTT. Protein product: CASSPGAASNQPQHF.

This clonotype was seen a few times. The chain uses TRBV20-1 and TRBJ1-2; a possible D gene is TRBD1 (5 bases). V was trimmed by 4 bases and J by 4 bases, leaving 10 bases between them. CDR3 length equals 12 residues. CDR1 is DFQATT, CDR2 SNEGSKA, per germline (reference sequence). The CDR3 DNA reads TGCAGTGCTACGGGACGGAGCTATGGCTACACCTTC. This encodes CSATGRSYGYTF.

The V gene is TRBV18, the J gene TRBJ1-6; no definite D call. CDR3 length: 17 residues. CDR1 is KGHSH and CDR2 is LQKENI in the germline V gene. Trimming took 1 base from V and 0 from J, leaving 10 bases between them. The CDR3 DNA follows: TGTGCCAGCTCACCACTTCAGGAAATCTCCTATAATTCACCCCTCCACTTT. Translated: CASSPLQEISYNSPLHF.

This clonotype has at least ten counts. The chain carries TRBV11-2 and TRBJ2-1; 7 bases are shared with TRBD2. Losses at the gene ends were 0 bases for V and 4 bases for J; bases not matched to a gene: 3. The CDR3 sequence is 15 residues long. The germline V gene encodes CDR1 SGHAT and CDR2 FQNNGV. CDR3 DNA: TGTGCCAGCAGCTTAGATTGGGAGGGTTACAATGAGCAGTTCTTC. This gives the protein CASSLDWEGYNEQFF. Using reference TRBV11-2 and TRBJ2-1 for the parts outside the CDR3, the full variable domain is EAGVAQSPRYKIIEKRQSVAFWCNPISGHATLYWYQQILGQGPKLLIQFQNNGVVDDSQLPKDRFSAERLKGVDSTLKIQPAKLEDSAVYLCASSLDWEGYNEQFFGPGTRLTVL.

The gene calls are TRBV20-1 and TRBJ2-1, with D perhaps TRBD2 (6 bases). The CDR3 runs to 14 residues. The V and J ends lost 2 bases and 2 bases respectively, with 10 bases between them. Germline CDR1 and CDR2: DFQATT and SNEGSKA (reference sequence). The CDR3 DNA follows: TGCAGTGCTAGAATGGGGGAGGCCTACAATGAGCAGTTCTTC. Translation gives CSARMGEAYNEQFF.

In its sample, this clonotype was seen many times. CDR3 DNA: TGTGCCAGCATCCGAGGGGGGTGGAGCAATCAGCCCCAGCATTTT. It encodes CASIRGGWSNQPQHF. This chain joins TRBV28 and TRBJ1-5, with D tentatively TRBD1 (6 bases). V shed 7 bases and J shed 1 base, with 14 bases lying between them. The CDR3 has 15 residues. The germline V gene has CDR1 MDHEN and CDR2 SYDVKM. Supplemented by reference TRBV28 and TRBJ1-5, the full variable domain reads DVKVTQSSRYLVKRTGEKVFLECVQDMDHENMFWYRQDPGLGLRLIYFSYDVKMKEKGDIPEGYSVSREKKERFSLILESASTNQTSMYLCASIRGGWSNQPQHFGDGTRLSIL.